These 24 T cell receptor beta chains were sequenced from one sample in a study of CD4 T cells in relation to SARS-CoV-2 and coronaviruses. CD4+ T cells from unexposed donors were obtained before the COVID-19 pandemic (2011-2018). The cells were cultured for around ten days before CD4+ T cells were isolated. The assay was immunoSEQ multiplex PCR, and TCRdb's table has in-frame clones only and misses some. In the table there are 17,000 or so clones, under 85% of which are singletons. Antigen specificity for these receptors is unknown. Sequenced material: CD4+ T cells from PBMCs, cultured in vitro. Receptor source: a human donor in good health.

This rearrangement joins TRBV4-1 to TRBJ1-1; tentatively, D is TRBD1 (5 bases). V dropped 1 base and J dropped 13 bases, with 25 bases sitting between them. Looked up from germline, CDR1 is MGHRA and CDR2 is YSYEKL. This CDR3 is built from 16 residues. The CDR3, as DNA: TGCGCCAGCAGCCAAGGTCACGGGGGAATCCCACTGTTAGATTTCTTT. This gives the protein CASSQGHGGIPLLDFF.

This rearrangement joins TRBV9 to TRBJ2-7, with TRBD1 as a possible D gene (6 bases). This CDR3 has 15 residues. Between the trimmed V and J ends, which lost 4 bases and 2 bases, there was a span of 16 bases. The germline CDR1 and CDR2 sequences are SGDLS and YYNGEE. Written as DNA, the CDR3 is TGTGCCAGCAGCCCCACGGGGACACTGACCTACGAGCAGTACTTC. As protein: CASSPTGTLTYEQYF.

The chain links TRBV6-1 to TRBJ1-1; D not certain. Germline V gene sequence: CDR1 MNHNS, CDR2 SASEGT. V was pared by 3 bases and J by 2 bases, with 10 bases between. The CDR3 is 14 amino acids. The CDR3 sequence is CASSERHFNTEAFF. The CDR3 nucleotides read TGTGCCAGCAGTGAGAGGCATTTCAACACTGAAGCTTTCTTT.

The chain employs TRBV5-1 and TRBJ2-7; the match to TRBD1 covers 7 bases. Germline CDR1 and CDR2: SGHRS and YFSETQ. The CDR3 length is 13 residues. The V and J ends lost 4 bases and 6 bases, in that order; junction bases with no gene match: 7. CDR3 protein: CASSVPTGSEQYF. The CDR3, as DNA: TGCGCCAGCAGCGTCCCGACAGGGAGCGAGCAGTACTTC.

The CDR3 sequence: CASSFAGGWETQYF. The CDR3, as DNA: TGTGCCAGCAGCTTCGCGGGAGGTTGGGAGACCCAGTACTTC. The chain links TRBV7-9 to TRBJ2-5, with TRBD2 matching over 8 bases. This CDR3 is 14 amino acids long. The germline gives CDR1 SEHNR, CDR2 FQNEAQ (reference sequence). J gave up 5 bases and V 3 bases, and 5 bases lay outside the gene matches.

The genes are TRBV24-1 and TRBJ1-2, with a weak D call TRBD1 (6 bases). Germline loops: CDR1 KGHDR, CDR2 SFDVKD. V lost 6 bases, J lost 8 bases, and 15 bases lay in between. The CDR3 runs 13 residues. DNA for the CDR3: TGTGCCACCAGTCAACCGCAGGGGAGAGGCTACACCTTC. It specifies CATSQPQGRGYTF.

This CDR3 is CASSLGQGAQSGEAFF. CDR3 DNA: TGTGCCAGCTCCCTCGGACAGGGGGCGCAGTCCGGTGAAGCTTTCTTT. The chain carries TRBV18 and TRBJ1-1; TRBD1 agrees at 11 bases. V was pared by 6 bases and J by 7 bases, with 13 bases of the junction left unmatched. This CDR3 has 16 residues. Germline-derived CDR1 and CDR2 are KGHSH and LQKENI.

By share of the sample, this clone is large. CDR3 DNA sequence: TGTGCCAGCGCACGGGACGGTCACAATGAGCAGTTCTTC. Its translation is CASARDGHNEQFF. The V gene is TRBV6-5, the J gene TRBJ2-1; D assignment may be TRBD1 or TRBD2 (5 bases each). CDR1 MNHEY and CDR2 SVGAGI come from the germline V gene. V was cut by 8 bases and J by 5 bases, with 13 bases left in between. This CDR3 region has 13 residues.

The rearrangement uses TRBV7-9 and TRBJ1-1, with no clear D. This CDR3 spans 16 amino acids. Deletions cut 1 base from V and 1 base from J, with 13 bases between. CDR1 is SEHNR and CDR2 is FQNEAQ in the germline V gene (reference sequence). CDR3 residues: CASSLGRLRGNTEAFF. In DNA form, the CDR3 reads TGTGCCAGCAGCTTAGGGCGGTTACGGGGGAACACTGAAGCTTTCTTT. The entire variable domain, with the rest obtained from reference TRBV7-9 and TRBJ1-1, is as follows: DTGVSQNPRHKITKRGQNVTFRCDPISEHNRLYWYRQTLGQGPEFLTYFQNEAQLEKSRLLSDRFSAERPKGSFSTLEIQRTEQGDSAMYLCASSLGRLRGNTEAFFGQGTRLTVV.

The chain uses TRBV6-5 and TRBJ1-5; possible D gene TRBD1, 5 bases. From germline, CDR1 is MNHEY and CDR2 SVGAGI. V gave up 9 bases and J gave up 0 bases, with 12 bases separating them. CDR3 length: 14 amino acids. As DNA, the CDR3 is TGTGCCAGTACAGGAGTCAATAGCAATCAGCCCCAGCATTTT. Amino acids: CASTGVNSNQPQHF.

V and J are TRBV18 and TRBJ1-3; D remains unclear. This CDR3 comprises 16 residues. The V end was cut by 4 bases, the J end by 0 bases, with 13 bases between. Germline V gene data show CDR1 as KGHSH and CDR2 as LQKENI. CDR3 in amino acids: CASSRGHSVSGNTIYF. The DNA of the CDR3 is TGTGCCAGCTCACGAGGCCACAGCGTCTCTGGAAACACCATATATTTT.

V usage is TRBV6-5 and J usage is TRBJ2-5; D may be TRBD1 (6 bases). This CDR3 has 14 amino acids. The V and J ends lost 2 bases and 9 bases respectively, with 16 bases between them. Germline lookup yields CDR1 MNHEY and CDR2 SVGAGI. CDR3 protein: CASSYGQSGLSQYF. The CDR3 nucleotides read TGTGCCAGCAGTTACGGACAGTCCGGCTTGTCCCAGTACTTC.

Here the CDR3 DNA reads TGTGCCAGCAGTTTATGGGCGGGAGGAACAGATACGCAGTATTTT. Translating gives CASSLWAGGTDTQYF. The chain links TRBV28 to TRBJ2-3; TRBD2 matches 8 bases. CDR3 length: 15 residues. Germline V gives CDR1 MDHEN, CDR2 SYDVKM. The trim removed 0 bases at V and 3 bases at J, leaving 2 bases unmatched.

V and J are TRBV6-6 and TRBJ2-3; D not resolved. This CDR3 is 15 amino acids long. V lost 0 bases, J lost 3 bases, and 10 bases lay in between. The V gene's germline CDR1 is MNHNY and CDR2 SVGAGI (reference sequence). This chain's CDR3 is CASSYSSWVTDTQYF. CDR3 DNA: TGTGCCAGCAGTTACTCGAGCTGGGTTACAGATACGCAGTATTTT.

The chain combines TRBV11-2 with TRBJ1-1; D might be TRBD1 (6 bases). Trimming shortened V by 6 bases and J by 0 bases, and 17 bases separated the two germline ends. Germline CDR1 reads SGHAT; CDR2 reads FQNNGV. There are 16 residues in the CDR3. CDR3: CASRAIRGTLNTEAFF. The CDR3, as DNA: TGTGCCAGCAGAGCCATCCGGGGGACATTGAACACTGAAGCTTTCTTT. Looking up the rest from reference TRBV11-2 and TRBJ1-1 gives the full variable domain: EAGVAQSPRYKIIEKRQSVAFWCNPISGHATLYWYQQILGQGPKLLIQFQNNGVVDDSQLPKDRFSAERLKGVDSTLKIQPAKLEDSAVYLCASRAIRGTLNTEAFFGQGTRLTVV.

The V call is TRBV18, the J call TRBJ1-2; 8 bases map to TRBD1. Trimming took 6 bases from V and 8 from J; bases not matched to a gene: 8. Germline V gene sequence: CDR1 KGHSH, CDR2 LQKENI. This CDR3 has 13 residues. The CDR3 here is CASSPETGVGYTF. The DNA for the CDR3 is TGTGCCAGCTCCCCCGAGACAGGGGTGGGCTACACCTTC. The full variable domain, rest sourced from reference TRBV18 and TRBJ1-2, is NAGVMQNPRHLVRRRGQEARLRCSPMKGHSHVYWYRQLPEEGLKFMVYLQKENIIDESGMPKERFSAEFPKEGPSILRIQQVVRGDSAAYFCASSPETGVGYTFGSGTRLTVV.

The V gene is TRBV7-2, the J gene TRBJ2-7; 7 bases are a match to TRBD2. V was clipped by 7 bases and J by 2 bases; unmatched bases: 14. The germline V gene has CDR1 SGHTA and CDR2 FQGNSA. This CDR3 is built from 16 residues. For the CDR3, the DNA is TGTGCCAGCAACCCTACTTGGGGCGGGGGTACCTACGAGCAGTACTTC. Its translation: CASNPTWGGGTYEQYF.

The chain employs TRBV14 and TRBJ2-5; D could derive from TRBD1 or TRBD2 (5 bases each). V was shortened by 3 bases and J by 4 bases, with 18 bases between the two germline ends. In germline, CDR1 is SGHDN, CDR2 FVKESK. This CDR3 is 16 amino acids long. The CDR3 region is CASSHLRDDVGETQYF. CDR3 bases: TGTGCCAGCAGCCACCTCCGGGACGACGTTGGAGAGACCCAGTACTTC.

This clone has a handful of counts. CDR3 sequence (DNA): TGTGCCAGCAGCCAAGAAGCCAGTCCTTTTTCTGGCTACACCTTC. Its translation is CASSQEASPFSGYTF. V and J are TRBV3-1 (or the pseudogene TRBV3-2) and TRBJ1-2; D remains ambiguous. This CDR3 comprises 15 residues. Germline V gives CDR1 LGHDT, CDR2 YNNKEL (reference sequence). Trimming left V 0 bases short and J 7 bases short, with 15 bases between.

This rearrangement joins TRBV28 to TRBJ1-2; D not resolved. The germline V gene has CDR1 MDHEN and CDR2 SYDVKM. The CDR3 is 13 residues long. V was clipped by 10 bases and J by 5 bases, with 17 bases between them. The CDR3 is CATKVARLYGYTF. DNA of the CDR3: TGTGCCACTAAGGTCGCGCGGTTATATGGCTACACCTTC.

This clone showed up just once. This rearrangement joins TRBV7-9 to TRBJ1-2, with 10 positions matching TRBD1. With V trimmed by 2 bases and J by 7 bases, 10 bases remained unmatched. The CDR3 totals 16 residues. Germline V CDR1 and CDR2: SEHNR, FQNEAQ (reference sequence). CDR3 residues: CASSLNDRGPYAGYTF. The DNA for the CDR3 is TGTGCCAGCAGCTTAAACGACAGGGGGCCTTATGCTGGCTACACCTTC.

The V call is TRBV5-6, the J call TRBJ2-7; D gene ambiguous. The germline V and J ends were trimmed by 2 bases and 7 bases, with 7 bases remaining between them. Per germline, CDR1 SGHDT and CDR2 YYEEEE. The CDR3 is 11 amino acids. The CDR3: CASSFLAEQYF. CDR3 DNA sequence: TGTGCCAGCAGCTTTCTGGCGGAGCAGTACTTC.

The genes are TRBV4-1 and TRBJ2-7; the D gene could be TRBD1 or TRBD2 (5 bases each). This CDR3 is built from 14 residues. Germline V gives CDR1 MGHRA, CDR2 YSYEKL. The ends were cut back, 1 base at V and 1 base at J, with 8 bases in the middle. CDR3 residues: CASSQGGASYEQYF. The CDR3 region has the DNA TGCGCCAGCAGCCAAGGAGGGGCATCCTACGAGCAGTACTTC.

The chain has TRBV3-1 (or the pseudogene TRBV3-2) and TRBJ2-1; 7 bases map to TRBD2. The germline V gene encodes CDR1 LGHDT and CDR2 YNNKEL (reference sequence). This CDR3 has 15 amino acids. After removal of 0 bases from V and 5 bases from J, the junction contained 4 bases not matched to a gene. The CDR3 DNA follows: TGTGCCAGCAGCCAAGAGGGACTACTCAACAATGAGCAGTTCTTC. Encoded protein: CASSQEGLLNNEQFF.